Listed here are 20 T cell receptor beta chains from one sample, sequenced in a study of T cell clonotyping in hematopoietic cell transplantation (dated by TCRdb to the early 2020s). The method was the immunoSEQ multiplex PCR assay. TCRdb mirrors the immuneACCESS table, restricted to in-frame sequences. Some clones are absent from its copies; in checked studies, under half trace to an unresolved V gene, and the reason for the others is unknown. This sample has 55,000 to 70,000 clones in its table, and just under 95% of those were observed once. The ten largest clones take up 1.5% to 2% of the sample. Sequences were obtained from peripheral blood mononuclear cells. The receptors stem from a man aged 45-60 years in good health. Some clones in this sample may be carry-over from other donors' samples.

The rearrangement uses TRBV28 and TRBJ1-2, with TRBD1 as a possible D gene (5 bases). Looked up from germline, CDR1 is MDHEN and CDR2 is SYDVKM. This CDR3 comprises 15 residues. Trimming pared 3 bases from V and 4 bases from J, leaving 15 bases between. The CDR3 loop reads CASSFLAGFTYGYTF. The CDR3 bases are TGTGCCAGCAGTTTCCTGGCAGGGTTTACCTATGGCTACACCTTC.

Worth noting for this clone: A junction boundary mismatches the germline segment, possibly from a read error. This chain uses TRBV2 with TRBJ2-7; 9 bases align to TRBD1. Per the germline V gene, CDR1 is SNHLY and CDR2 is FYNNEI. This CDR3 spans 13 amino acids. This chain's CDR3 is CASSRDREYVQYF. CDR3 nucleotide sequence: TGTGCCAGCAGTAGGGACAGGGAGTACGTGCAGTACTTC. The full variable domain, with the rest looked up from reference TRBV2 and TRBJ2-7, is EPEVTQTPSHQVTQMGQEVILRCVPISNHLYFYWYRQILGQKVEFLVSFYNNEISEKSEIFDDQFSVERPDGSNFTLKIRSTKLEDSAMYFCASSRDREYVQYFGPGTRLTVT.

CDR3 sequence (DNA): TGTGCCAGCAGCTTCAGGACAGACAACACTGAAGCTTTCTTT. Encoded protein: CASSFRTDNTEAFF. The chain couples TRBV7-8 to TRBJ1-1; TRBD1 might be the D (6 bases). CDR3 length equals 14 residues. V was cut by 3 bases and J by 2 bases, with 10 bases left in between. CDR1 is SGHVS and CDR2 is FQNEAQ in the germline V gene.

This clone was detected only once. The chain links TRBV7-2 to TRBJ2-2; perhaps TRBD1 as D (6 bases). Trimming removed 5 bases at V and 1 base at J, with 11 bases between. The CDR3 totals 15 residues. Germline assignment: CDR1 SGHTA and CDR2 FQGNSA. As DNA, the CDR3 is TGTGCCAGCAGCCCCAAGACAGGGAACACCGGGGAGCTGTTTTTT. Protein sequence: CASSPKTGNTGELFF.

CDR3 nucleotides: TGTGCCTGGAGGGTGCGGAGGGATACGCAGTATTTT. Translation: CAWRVRRDTQYF. The chain uses TRBV30 and TRBJ2-3; D is perhaps TRBD2 (5 bases). V was clipped by 3 bases and J by 6 bases, with 10 bases between them. The CDR3 runs to 12 residues. Germline assignment: CDR1 GTSNPN and CDR2 SVGIG (reference sequence).

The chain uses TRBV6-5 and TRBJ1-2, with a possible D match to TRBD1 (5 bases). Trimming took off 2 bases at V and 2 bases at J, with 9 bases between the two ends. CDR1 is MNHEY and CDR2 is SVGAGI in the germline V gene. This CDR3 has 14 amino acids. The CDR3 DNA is TGTGCCAGCAGTTACGCAGGGTACAACTATGGCTACACCTTC. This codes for CASSYAGYNYGYTF.

The CDR3 DNA follows: TGTGCCAGCTCACCGGTGACAGCAATGAACACTGAAGCTTTCTTT. Translated: CASSPVTAMNTEAFF. V and J are TRBV18 and TRBJ1-1, with D perhaps TRBD1 (5 bases). The CDR3 totals 15 residues. Germline V CDR1 and CDR2: KGHSH, LQKENI. V lost 3 bases, J lost 0 bases, and 11 bases lay in between.

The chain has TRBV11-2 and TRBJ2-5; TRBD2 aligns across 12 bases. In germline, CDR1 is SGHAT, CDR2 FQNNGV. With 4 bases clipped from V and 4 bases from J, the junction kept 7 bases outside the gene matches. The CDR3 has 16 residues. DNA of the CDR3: TGTGCCAGCAGCTCCCAGACTAGCGGGGGTAGAGAGACCCAGTACTTC. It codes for CASSSQTSGGRETQYF.

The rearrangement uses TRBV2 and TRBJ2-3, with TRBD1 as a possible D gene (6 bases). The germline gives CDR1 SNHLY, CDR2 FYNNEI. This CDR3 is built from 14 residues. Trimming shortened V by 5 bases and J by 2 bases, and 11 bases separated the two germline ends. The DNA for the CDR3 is TGTGCCAGCAGTACCCGGGACAACACAGATACGCAGTATTTT. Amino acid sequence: CASSTRDNTDTQYF.

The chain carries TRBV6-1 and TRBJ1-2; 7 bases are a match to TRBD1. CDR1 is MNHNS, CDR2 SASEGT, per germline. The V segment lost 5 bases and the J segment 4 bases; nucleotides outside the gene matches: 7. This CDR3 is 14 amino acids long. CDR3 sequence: CASSITGQSYGYTF. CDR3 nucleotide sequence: TGTGCCAGCAGTATCACGGGACAGAGCTATGGCTACACCTTC.

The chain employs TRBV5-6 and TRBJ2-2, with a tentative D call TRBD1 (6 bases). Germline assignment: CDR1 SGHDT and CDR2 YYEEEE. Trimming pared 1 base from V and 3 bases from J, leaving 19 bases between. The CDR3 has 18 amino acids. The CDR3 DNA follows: TGTGCCAGCAGCTTGTACCGTCTTGGGGGCAGATACACCGGGGAGCTGTTTTTT. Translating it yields CASSLYRLGGRYTGELFF.

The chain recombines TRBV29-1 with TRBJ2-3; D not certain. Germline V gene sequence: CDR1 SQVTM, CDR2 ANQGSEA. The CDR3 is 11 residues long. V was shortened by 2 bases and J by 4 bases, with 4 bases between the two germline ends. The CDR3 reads CSVELSDTQYF. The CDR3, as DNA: TGCAGCGTTGAACTCTCAGATACGCAGTATTTT.

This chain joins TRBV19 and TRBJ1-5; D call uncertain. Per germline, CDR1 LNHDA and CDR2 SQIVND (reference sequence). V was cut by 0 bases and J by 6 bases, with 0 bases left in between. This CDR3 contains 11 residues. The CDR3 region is CASSIDQPQHF. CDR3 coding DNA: TGTGCCAGTAGTATAGATCAGCCCCAGCATTTT.

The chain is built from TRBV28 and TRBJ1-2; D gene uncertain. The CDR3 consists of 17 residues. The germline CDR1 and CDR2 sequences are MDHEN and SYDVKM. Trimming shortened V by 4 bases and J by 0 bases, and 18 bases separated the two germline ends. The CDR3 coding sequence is TGTGCCAGCAGTTACCCCCTCAGCGGGCCAGCTAACTATGGCTACACCTTC. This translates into CASSYPLSGPANYGYTF.

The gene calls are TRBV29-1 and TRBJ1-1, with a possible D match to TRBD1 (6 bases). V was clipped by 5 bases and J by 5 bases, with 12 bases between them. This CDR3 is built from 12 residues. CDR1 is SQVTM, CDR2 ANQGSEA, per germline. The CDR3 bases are TGCAGCGTTTACTTAGGGGGGACTGAAGCTTTCTTT. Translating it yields CSVYLGGTEAFF.

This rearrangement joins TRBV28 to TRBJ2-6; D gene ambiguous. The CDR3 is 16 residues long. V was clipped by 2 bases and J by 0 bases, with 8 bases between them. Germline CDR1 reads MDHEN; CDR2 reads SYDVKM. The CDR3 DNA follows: TGTGCCAGCAGTTTACCTCGGAGCTCTGGGGCCAACGTCCTGACTTTC. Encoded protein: CASSLPRSSGANVLTF.

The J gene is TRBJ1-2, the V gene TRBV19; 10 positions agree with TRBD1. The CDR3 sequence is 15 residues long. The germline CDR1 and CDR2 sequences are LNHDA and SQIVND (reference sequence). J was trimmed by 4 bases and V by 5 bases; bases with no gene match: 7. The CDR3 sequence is CASSLGGQGIYGYTF. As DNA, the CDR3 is TGTGCCAGTAGTCTCGGGGGACAGGGGATCTATGGCTACACCTTC.

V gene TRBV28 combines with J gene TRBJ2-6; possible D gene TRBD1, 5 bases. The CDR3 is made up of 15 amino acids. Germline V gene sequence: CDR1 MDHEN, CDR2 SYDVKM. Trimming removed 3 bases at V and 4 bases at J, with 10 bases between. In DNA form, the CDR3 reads TGTGCCAGCAGTTTTCAGGGAAGGGGGGCCAACGTCCTGACTTTC. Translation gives CASSFQGRGANVLTF. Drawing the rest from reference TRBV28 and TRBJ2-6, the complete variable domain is DVKVTQSSRYLVKRTGEKVFLECVQDMDHENMFWYRQDPGLGLRLIYFSYDVKMKEKGDIPEGYSVSREKKERFSLILESASTNQTSMYLCASSFQGRGANVLTFGAGSRLTVL.

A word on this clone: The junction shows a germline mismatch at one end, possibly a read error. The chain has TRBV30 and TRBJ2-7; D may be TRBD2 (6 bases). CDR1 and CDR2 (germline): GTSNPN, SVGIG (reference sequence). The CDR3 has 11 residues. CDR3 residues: CAWSSGTEALF. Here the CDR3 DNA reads TGTGCCTGGAGTTCAGGGACTGAGGCTTTATTC.

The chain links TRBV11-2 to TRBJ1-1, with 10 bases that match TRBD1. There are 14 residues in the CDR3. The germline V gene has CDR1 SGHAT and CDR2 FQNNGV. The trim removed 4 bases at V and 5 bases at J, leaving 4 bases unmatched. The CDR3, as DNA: TGTGCCAGCAGCTCGGACAGGGGGTGGACTGAAGCTTTCTTT. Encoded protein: CASSSDRGWTEAFF. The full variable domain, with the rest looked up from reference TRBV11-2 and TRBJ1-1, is EAGVAQSPRYKIIEKRQSVAFWCNPISGHATLYWYQQILGQGPKLLIQFQNNGVVDDSQLPKDRFSAERLKGVDSTLKIQPAKLEDSAVYLCASSSDRGWTEAFFGQGTRLTVV.